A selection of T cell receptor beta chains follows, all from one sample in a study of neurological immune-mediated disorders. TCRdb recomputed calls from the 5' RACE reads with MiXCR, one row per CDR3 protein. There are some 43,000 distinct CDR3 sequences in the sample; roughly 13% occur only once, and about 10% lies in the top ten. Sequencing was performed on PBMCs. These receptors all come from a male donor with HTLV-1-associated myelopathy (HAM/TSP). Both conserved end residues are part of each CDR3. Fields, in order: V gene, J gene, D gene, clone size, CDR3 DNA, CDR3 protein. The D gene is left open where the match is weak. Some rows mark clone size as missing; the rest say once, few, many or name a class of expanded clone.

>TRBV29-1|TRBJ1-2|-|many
TGCAGCGTACCCTCGGGCCCCGGGGTGGTTCTTGGCTACACCTTC
CSVPSGPGVVLGYTF
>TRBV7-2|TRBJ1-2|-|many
TGTGCCAGCAGCTTAGTTTCCCAAAGCTATGGCTACACCTTC
CASSLVSQSYGYTF
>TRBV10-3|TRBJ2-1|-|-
TGTGCCATCAGTGAATTCCAGGTTAATTACAATGAGCAGTTCTTC
CAISEFQVNYNEQFF
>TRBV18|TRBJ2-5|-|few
TGTGCCAGCTCAATGACAGGTCAAGAGACCCAGTACTTC
CASSMTGQETQYF
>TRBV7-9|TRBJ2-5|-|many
TGTGCCAGCAGCGCTTATGCGACCGGCGGTGCGACCCAGTACTTC
CASSAYATGGATQYF
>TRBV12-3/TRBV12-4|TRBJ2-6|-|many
TGTGCCAGCGTCTTCAGGGTTGGGGCCAACGTCCTGACTTTC
CASVFRVGANVLTF
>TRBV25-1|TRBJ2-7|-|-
TGTGCCAGCAGTGATAACAGGCTCATCGAGCAGTACTTC
CASSDNRLIEQYF
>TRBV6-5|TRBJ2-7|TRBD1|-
TGTGCCAGCAGCGCCTCGGACAGGACCTACGAGCAGTACTTC
CASSASDRTYEQYF
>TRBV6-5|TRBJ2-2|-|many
TGTGCCAGCAGTTATTTGGATCTGGGGGCGCGGACCGGGGAGCTGTTTTTT
CASSYLDLGARTGELFF
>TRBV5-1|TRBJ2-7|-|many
TGCGCCAGCAGCTTAGAAGGTGGATACGAGCAGTACTTC
CASSLEGGYEQYF
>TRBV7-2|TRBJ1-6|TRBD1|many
TGTGCCAGCAGCTTAGTAGGGGCGGGGACAGGGGTAAATTCACCCCTCCACTTT
CASSLVGAGTGVNSPLHF
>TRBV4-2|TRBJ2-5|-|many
TGTGCCAGCAGCCATATAAAAGAGACCCAGTACTTC
CASSHIKETQYF
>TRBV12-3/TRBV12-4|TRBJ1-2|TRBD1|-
TGTGCCAGCAGTTTGCGACAGGGCAACTATGGCTACACCTTC
CASSLRQGNYGYTF
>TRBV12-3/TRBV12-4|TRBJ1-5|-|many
TGTGCCAGCAGTTTAAAGGCCCGCCAGCCCCAGCATTTT
CASSLKARQPQHF
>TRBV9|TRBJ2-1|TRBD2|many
TGTGCCAGCAGCGCCCTAGCGGGCACGAACAATGAGCAGTTCTTC
CASSALAGTNNEQFF
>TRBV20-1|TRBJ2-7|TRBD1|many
TGCAGTGCTTGGTCACCGGGACAGGCCTACGAGCAGTACTTC
CSAWSPGQAYEQYF